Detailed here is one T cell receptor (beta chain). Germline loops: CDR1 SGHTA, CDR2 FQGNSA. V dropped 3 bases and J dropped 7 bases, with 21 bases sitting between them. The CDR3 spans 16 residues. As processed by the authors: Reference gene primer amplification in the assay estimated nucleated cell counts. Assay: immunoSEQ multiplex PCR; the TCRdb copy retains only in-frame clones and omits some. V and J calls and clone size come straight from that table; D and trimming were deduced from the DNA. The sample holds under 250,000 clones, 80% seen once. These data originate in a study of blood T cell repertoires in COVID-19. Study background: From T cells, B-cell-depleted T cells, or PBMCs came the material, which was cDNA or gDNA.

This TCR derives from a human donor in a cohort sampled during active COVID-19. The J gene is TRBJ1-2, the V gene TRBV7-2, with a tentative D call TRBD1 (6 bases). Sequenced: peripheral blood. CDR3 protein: CASSFQGGQGSSGYTF. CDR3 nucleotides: TGTGCCAGCAGCTTTCAGGGCGGGCAGGGGTCTTCTGGCTACACCTTC.